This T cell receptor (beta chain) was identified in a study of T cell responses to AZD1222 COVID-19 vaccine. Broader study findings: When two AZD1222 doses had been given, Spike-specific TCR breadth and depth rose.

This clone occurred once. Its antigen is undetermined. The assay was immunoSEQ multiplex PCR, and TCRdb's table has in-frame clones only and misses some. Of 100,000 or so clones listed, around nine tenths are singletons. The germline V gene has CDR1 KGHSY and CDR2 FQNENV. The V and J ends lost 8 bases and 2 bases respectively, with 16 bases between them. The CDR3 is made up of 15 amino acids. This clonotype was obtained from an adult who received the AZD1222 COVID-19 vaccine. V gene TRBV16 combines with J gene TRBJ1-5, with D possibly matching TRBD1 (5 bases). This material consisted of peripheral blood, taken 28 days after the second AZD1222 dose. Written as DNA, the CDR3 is TGTGCCAGCTCTCGCGGGGGGGGTGGCAATCAGCCCCAGCATTTT. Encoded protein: CASSRGGGGNQPQHF.